This T cell receptor beta chain comes out of a study of T cell responses to AZD1222 COVID-19 vaccine. Germline V gene data show CDR1 as GTSNPN and CDR2 as SVGIG (reference sequence). This CDR3 region has 14 residues. V lost 0 bases, J lost 2 bases, and 10 bases lay in between. TCRdb keeps only in-frame clones here, not all; method: immunoSEQ multiplex PCR. Found here are about 110,000 clones, roughly 89% of them singletons; the top ten hold over 3%. V is TRBV30 and J is TRBJ2-5; D remains ambiguous. This TCR came from an adult in good health. This sample comprised peripheral blood, obtained on day 0 of MenACWY control vaccination. The CDR3, as DNA: TGTGCCTGGAGTGTACGTAGATCTCAAGAGACCCAGTACTTC. This codes for CAWSVRRSQETQYF.